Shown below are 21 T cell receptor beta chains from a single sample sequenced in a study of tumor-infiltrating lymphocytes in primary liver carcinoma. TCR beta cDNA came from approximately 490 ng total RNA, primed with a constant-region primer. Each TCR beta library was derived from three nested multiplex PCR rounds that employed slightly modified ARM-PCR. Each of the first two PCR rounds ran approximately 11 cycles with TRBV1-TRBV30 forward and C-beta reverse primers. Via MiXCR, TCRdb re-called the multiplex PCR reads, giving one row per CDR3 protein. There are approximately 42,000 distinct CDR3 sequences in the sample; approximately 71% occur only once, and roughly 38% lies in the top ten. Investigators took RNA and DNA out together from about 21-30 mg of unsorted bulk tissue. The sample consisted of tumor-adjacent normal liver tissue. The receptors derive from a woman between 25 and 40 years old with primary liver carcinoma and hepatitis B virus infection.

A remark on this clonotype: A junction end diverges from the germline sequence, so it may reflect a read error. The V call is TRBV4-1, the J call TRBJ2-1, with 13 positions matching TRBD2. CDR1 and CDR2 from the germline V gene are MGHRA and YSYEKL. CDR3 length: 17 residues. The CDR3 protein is CARRAGLAGEPYDEQFF. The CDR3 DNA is TGCGCCCGCAGGGCAGGACTAGCGGGGGAACCCTACGATGAGCAGTTCTTC.

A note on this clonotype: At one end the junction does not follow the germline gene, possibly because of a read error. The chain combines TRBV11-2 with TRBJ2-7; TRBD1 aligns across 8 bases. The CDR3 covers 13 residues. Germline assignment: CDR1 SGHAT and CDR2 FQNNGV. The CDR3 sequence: CASIGDRTHEHYF. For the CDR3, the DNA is TGTGCCAGCATAGGGGACAGGACTCACGAGCACTACTTC.

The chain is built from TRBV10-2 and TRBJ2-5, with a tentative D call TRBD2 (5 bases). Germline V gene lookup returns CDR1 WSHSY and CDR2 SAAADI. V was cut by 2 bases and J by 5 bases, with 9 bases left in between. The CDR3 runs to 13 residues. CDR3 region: CASSELGSETQYF. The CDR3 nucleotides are TGCGCCAGCAGTGAGCTGGGGAGTGAGACCCAGTACTTC.

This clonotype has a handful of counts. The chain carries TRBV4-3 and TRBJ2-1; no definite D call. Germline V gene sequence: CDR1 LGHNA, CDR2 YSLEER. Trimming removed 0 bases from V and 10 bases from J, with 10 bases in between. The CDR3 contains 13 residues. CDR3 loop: CASSQERPSEQFF. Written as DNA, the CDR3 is TGCGCCAGCAGCCAAGAGAGGCCCAGCGAGCAGTTCTTC.

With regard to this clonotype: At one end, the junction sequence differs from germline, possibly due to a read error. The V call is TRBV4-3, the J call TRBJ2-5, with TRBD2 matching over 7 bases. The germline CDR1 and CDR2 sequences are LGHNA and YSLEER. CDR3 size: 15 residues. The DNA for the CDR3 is TGCGCCAGGAGCCAAATCCGGCGGGAGCGGGAGACCCAGTACTTC. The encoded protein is CARSQIRRERETQYF.

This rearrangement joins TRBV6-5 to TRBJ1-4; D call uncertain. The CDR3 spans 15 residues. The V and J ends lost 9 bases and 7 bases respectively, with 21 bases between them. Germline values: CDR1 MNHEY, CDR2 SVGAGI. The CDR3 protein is CASSSLGHAGEKLFF. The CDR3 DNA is TGTGCCAGTAGCTCCCTCGGGCATGCGGGTGAAAAACTGTTTTTT.

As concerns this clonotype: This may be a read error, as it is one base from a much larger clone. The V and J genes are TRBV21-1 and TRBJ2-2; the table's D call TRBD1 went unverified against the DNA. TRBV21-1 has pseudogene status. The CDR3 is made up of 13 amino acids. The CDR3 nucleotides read TGTGCCACCCCGGGAATTACAACCTGGGAGCTGTTTTTT. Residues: CATPGITTWELFF.

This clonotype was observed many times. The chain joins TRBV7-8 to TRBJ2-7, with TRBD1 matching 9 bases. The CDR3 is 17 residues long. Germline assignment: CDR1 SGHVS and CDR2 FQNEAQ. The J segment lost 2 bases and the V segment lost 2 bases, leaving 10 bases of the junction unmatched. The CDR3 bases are TGTGCCAGCAGCTTACCCCAGGGGACAGGGATTGCCTACGAGCAGTACTTC. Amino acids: CASSLPQGTGIAYEQYF. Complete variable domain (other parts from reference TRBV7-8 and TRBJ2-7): GAGVSQSPRYKVAKRGQDVALRCDPISGHVSLFWYQQALGQGPEFLTYFQNEAQLDKSGLPSDRFFAERPEGSVSTLKIQRTQQEDSAVYLCASSLPQGTGIAYEQYFGPGTRLTVT.

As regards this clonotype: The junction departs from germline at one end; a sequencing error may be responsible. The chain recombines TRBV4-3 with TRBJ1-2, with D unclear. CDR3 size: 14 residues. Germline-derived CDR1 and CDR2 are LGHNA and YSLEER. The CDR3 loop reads CASNQVIGVSGYTF. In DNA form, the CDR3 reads TGTGCCAGCAACCAAGTGATCGGAGTTTCTGGCTACACCTTC.

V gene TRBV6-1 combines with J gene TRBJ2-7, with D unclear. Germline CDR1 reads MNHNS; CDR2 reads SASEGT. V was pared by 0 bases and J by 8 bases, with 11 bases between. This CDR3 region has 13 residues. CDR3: CASSEAGAYKQYF. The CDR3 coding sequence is TGTGCCAGCAGTGAAGCGGGCGCATACAAGCAGTACTTC.

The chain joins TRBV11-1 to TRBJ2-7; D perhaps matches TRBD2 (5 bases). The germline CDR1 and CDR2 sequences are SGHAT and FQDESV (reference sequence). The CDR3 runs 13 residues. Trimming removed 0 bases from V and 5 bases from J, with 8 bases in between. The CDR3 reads CASSLAEADEQYF. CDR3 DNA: TGTGCCAGCAGCTTAGCGGAGGCGGACGAGCAGTACTTC.

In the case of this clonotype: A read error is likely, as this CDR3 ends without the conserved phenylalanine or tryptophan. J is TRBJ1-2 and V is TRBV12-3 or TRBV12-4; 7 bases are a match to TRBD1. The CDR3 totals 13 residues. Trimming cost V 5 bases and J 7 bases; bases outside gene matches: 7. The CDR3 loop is CASSLDREGGYTL. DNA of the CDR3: TGTGCCAGCAGTCTCGACAGGGAGGGTGGCTACACCTTA.

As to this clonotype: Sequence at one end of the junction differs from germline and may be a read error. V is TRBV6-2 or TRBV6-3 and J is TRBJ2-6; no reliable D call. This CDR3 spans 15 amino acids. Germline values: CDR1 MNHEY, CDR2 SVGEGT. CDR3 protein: CTSSYTLSGANVLTF. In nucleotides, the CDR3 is TGTACCAGCAGTTACACCCTAAGTGGGGCCAACGTCCTGACTTTC.

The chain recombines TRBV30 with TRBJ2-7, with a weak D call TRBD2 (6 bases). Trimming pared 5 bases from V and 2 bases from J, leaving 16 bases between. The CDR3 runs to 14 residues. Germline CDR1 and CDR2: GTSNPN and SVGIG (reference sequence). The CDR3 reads CAWVSAGPPYEQYF. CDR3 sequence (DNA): TGTGCCTGGGTCAGTGCGGGGCCCCCCTACGAGCAGTACTTC.

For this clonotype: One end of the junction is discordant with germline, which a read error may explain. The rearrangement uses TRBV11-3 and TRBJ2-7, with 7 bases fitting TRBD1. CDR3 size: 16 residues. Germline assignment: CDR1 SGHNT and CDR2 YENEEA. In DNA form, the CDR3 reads TGCGCCAGCAGCAGGGGGATAGGGAAAGTCGTCTACGAGCAATACTTC. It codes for CASSRGIGKVVYEQYF.

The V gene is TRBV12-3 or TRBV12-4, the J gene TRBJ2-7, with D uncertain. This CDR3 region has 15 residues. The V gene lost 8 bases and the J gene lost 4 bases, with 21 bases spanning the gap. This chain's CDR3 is CASPQSGTQGYEQYF. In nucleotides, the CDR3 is TGTGCCAGCCCACAATCCGGTACACAAGGTTACGAGCAGTACTTC.

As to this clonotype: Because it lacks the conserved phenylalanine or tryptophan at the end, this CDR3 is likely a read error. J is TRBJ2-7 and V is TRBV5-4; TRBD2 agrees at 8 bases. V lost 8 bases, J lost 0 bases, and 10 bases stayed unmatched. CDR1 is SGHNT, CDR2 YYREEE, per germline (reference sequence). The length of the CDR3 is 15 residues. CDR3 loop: CASSPGGGSSYEQYL. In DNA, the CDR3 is TGTGCCAGTAGCCCCGGCGGGGGGTCCTCCTACGAGCAGTACCTC.

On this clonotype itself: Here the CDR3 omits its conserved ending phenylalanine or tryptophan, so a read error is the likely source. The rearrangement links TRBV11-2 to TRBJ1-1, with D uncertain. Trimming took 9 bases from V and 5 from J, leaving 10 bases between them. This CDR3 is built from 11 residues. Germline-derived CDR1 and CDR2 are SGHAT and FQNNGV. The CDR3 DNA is TGTGCCAGGAGCCCGGGGACTGAAGCTTTCGTT. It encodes CARSPGTEAFV.

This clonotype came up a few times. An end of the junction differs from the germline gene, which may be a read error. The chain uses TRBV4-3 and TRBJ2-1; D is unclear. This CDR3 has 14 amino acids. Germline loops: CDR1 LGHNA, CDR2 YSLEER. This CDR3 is CASSHTELINEQFF. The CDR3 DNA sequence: TGTGCCAGCAGTCACACAGAGTTGATCAATGAGCAGTTCTTC.

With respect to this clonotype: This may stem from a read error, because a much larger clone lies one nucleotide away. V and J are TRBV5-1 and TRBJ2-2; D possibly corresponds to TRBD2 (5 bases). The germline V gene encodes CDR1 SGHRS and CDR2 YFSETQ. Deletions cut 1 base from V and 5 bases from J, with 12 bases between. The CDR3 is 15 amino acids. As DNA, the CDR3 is TGCGCCAGCAGCTTGAATAGCGCCAAGACCGGGGAGCTGTTTTTT. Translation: CASSLNSAKTGELFF.

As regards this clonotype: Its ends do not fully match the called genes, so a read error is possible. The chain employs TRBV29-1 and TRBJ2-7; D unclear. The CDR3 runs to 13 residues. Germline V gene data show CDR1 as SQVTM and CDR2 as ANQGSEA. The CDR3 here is CSVDDSRTYEQYF. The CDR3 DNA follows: TGCAGCGTTGACGACTCGCGGACCTATGAGCAGTACTTC.